The sequence of this T cell receptor (beta chain) was determined in a study of cytomegalovirus exposure and HLA in healthy donors. CDR1 and CDR2 from the germline V gene are MDHEN and SYDVKM. This CDR3 has 14 amino acids. The V and J ends lost 6 bases and 1 base respectively, with 12 bases between them. Sequencing used immunoSEQ multiplex PCR; TCRdb keeps in-frame clones, though not all of them. The sample shows hundreds of thousands of clones, 86% of them seen only once. Sequenced material: PBMCs. The rearrangement uses TRBV28 and TRBJ1-1; no clear D. This sequence was found in a woman younger than 35 in good health and CMV-seronegative. CDR3 loop: CASRESIGNTEAFF. CDR3 DNA sequence: TGTGCCAGCAGGGAGTCGATCGGGAACACTGAAGCTTTCTTT.